Sequencing of this T cell receptor (beta chain) was carried out in a study of T-cell memory formation after mild COVID-19. Background on the study: Clusters of TCRs were largely donor specific.

Libraries for TCRalpha and TCRbeta carried sample barcodes and unique molecular identifiers via 5'RACE. TCRdb reprocessed the 5' RACE reads via MiXCR and lists one record per CDR3 protein. The sample has roughly 28,000 distinct CDR3 sequences, 12% seen once. Trimming shortened V by 6 bases and J by 6 bases, and 12 bases separated the two germline ends. Germline V gene sequence: CDR1 SGHNT, CDR2 YYREEE (reference sequence). The CDR3 has 12 amino acids. This clonotype was counted many times. The sequence came from an adult woman who had mild COVID-19 (a few samples of this study predate the infection). Cell type and time point are not known. V and J are TRBV5-4 and TRBJ2-5; no clear D gene. Input material: PBMCs or a T cell subset sorted from them (not recorded which). CDR3 region: CASTSSEQTQYF. The DNA of the CDR3 is TGTGCCAGCACCTCTTCCGAGCAGACCCAGTACTTC.